This T cell receptor (beta chain) was found in a study of OX40 agonist ivuxolimab in advanced cancers. Study information: Ivuxolimab, an agonistic anti-OX40 (CD134) antibody, was given to patients. Each patient was given ivuxolimab into a vein every 2 weeks, at 0.01 to 10 mg/kg.

Points from the study as a whole: The study found that CD8+ T cells averaged more expanded clones than CD4+. Both CD4+ and CD8+ T cell populations in blood had undergone clonal expansion by week 6 at 0.1 to 3.0 mg/kg.

Profiled with immunoSEQ multiplex PCR; TCRdb holds only in-frame clones, not every one. The sample has 53,000 or so clones; over 75% are singletons. In regard to this clone: Its antigen remains unknown.

CDR1 SGHRS and CDR2 YFSETQ come from the germline V gene. Trimming took off 0 bases at V and 1 base at J, with 9 bases between the two ends. The CDR3 runs to 15 residues. The source of this sequence is an adult with an advanced solid tumor such as melanoma, head and neck, liver or kidney cancer. This material consisted of CD4+ or CD8+ T cells sorted from blood, taken in a trial of the OX40 agonist ivuxolimab. The V gene is TRBV5-1, the J gene TRBJ2-3; D is ambiguous. CDR3 sequence (DNA): TGCGCCAGCAGCTTGGCCCCGCAGGGCACAGATACGCAGTATTTT. Amino acids: CASSLAPQGTDTQYF.